The subject of this entry is one TCR beta chain. These data originate in a study of blood T cell repertoires in COVID-19. Overall study: Samples came from the United States, Italy and Spain, spanning acute and convalescent COVID-19. Sample material is recorded as cDNA or gDNA derived from T cells, B-cell-depleted T cells, or PBMCs.

In the authors' workflow: For nucleated cells, counts were estimated from reference gene primer amplification. The repertoire was sequenced with immunoSEQ multiplex PCR; TCRdb's copy has only in-frame clones and lacks some. V and J calls and clone size are copied from that table; D and trimming were computed from the DNA. The sample has more than 90,000 clones; approximately 87% are singletons. The CDR3 is made up of 12 amino acids. The V end lost 8 bases, the J end lost 7 bases, and 12 bases lay between the germline ends. The germline gives CDR1 SNHLY, CDR2 FYNNEI. This chain joins TRBV2 and TRBJ1-5; a weak D match, TRBD1 (5 bases). Sequenced material: peripheral blood. This receptor was taken from a man in his sixties or seventies who had recovered from COVID-19. The CDR3 region is CASHDPGQPQHF. CDR3 nucleotide sequence: TGTGCCAGCCATGACCCAGGGCAGCCCCAGCATTTT.